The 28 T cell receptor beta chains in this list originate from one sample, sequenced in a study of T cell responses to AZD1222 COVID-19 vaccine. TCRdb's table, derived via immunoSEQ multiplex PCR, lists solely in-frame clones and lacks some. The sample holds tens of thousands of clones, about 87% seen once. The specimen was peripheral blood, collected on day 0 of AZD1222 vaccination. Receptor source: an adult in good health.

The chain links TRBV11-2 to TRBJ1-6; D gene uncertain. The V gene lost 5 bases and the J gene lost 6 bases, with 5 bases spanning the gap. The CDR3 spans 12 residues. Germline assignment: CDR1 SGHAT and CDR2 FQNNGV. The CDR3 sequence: CASSRVNSPLHF. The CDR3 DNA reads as TGTGCCAGCAGCCGGGTTAATTCACCCCTCCACTTT. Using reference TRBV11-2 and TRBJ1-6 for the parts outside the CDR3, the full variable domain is EAGVAQSPRYKIIEKRQSVAFWCNPISGHATLYWYQQILGQGPKLLIQFQNNGVVDDSQLPKDRFSAERLKGVDSTLKIQPAKLEDSAVYLCASSRVNSPLHFGNGTRLTVT.

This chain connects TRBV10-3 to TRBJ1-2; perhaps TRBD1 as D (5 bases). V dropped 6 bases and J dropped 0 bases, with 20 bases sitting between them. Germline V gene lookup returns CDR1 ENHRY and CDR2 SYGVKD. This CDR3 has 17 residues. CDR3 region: CAISQRSSRQSNYGYTF. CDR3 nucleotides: TGTGCCATCAGCCAGCGGTCGTCTAGACAGTCTAACTATGGCTACACCTTC.

This CDR3 is CASLQGRGTEAFF. In DNA form, the CDR3 reads TGTGCCAGCCTCCAGGGTAGGGGCACTGAAGCTTTCTTT. This chain connects TRBV18 to TRBJ1-1; D is possibly TRBD1 (5 bases). Germline CDR1 KGHSH, CDR2 LQKENI. The CDR3 sequence is 13 residues long. Trimming took 8 bases from V and 4 from J, leaving 14 bases between them.

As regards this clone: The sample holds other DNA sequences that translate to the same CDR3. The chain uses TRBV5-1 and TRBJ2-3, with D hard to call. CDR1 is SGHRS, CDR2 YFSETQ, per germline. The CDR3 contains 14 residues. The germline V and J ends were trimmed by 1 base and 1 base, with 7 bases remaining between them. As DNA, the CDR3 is TGCGCCAGCAGCTTGTTAAGAGGCACAGATACGCAGTATTTT. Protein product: CASSLLRGTDTQYF.

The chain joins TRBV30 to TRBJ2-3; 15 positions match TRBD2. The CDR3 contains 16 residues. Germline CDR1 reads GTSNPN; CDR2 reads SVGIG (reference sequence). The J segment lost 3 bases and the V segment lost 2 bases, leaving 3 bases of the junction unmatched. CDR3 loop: CAWSPGLAGGTDTQYF. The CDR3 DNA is TGTGCCTGGAGTCCCGGACTAGCGGGGGGGACAGATACGCAGTATTTT. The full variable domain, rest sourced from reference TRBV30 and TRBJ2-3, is SQTIHQWPATLVQPVGSPLSLECTVEGTSNPNLYWYRQAAGRGLQLLFYSVGIGQISSEVPQNLSASRPQDRQFILSSKKLLLSDSGFYLCAWSPGLAGGTDTQYFGPGTRLTVL.

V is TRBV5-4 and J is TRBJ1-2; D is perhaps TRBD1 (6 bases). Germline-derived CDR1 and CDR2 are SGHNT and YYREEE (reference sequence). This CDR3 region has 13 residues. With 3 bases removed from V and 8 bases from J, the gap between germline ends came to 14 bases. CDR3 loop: CASSSDSRGGYTF. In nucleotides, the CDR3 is TGTGCCAGCAGCTCGGACAGCCGAGGGGGCTACACCTTC.

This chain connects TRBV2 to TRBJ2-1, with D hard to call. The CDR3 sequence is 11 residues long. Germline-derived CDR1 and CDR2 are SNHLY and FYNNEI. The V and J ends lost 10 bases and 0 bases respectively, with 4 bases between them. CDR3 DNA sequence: TGTGCCACCTACTCCTACAATGAGCAGTTCTTC. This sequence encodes CATYSYNEQFF.

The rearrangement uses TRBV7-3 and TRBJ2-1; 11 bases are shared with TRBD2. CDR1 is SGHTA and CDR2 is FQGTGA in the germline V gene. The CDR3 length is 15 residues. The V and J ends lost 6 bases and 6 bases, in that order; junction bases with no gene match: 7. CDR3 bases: TGTGCCAGCAGGCCACCGGGACTAGCGGCCAATGAGCAGTTCTTC. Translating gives CASRPPGLAANEQFF.

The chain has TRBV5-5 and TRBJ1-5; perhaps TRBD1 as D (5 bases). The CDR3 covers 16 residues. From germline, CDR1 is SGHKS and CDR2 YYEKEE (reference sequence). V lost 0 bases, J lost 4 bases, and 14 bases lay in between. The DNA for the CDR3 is TGTGCCAGCAGCTTGGCCTATGGGGGTGGGAATCAGCCCCAGCATTTT. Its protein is CASSLAYGGGNQPQHF. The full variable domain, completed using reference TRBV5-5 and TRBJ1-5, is DAGVTQSPTHLIKTRGQQVTLRCSPISGHKSVSWYQQVLGQGPQFIFQYYEKEERGRGNFPDRFSARQFPNYSSELNVNALLLGDSALYLCASSLAYGGGNQPQHFGDGTRLSIL.

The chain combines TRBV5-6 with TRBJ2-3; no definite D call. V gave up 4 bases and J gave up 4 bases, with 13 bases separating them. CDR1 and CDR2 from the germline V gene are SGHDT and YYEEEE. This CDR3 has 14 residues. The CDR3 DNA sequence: TGTGCCAGCAGCGACTTCTCTGGCGCAGATACGCAGTATTTT. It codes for CASSDFSGADTQYF.

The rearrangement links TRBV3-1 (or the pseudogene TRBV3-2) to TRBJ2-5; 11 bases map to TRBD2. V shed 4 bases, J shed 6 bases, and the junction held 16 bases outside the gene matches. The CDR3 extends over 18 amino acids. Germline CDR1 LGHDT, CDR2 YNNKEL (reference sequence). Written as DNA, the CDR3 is TGTGCCAGCAGCCTTCGCGAACTAGCGGGGGTCGGTAGTAAGACCCAGTACTTC. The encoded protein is CASSLRELAGVGSKTQYF.

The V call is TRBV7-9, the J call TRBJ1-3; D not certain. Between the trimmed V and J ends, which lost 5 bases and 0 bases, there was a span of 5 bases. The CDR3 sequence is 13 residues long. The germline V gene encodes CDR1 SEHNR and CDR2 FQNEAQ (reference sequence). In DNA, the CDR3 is TGTGCCAGCAGCGCAAACTCTGGAAACACCATATATTTT. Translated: CASSANSGNTIYF.

CDR3 amino acids: CASSLEGTGVSPLHF. In DNA form, the CDR3 reads TGTGCCAGCAGCTTAGAGGGGACAGGGGTTTCACCCCTCCACTTT. This chain connects TRBV7-2 to TRBJ1-6, with 10 positions matching TRBD1. CDR1 and CDR2 (germline): SGHTA, FQGNSA. The trim removed 1 base at V and 9 bases at J, leaving 3 bases unmatched. This CDR3 is built from 15 residues.

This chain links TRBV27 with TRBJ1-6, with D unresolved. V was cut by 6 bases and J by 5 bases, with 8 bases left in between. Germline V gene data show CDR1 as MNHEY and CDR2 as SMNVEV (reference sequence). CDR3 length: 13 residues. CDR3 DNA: TGTGCCAGCAGAAGAGACGATAATTCACCCCTCCACTTT. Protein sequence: CASRRDDNSPLHF.

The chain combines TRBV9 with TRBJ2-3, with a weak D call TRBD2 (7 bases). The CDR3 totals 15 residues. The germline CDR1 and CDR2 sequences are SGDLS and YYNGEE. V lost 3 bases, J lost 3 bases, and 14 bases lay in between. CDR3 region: CASSAEGGGTDTQYF. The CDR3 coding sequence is TGTGCCAGCAGCGCCGAAGGGGGAGGGACAGATACGCAGTATTTT.

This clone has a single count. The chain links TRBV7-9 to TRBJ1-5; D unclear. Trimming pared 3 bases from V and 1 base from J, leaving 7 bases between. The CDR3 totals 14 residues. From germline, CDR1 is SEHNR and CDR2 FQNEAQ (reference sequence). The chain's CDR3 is CASSFTSSNQPQHF. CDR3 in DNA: TGTGCCAGCAGCTTTACCAGCAGCAATCAGCCCCAGCATTTT.

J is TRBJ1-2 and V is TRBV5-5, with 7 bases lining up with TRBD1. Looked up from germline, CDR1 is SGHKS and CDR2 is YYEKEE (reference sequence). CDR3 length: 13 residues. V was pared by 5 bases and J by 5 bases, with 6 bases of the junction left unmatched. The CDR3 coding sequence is TGTGCCAGCAGACGGACAGGTACTTATGGCTACACCTTC. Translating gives CASRRTGTYGYTF.

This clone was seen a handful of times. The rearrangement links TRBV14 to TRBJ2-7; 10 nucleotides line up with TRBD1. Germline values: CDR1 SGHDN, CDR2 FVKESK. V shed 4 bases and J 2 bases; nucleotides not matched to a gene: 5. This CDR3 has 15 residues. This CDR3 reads CASSPGQGRTYEQYF. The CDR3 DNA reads TGTGCCAGCAGCCCGGGACAGGGGAGGACCTACGAGCAGTACTTC.

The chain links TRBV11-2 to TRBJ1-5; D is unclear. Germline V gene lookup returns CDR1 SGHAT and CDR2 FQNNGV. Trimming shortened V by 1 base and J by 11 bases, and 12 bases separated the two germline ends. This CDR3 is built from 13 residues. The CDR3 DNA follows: TGTGCCAGCAGCTTAGTAAGGTTTGGAACCCAGCATTTT. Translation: CASSLVRFGTQHF.

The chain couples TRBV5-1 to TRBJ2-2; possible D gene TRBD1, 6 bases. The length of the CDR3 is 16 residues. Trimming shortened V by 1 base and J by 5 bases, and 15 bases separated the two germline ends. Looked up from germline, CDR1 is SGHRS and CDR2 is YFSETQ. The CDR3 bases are TGCGCCAGCAGCTTGCAGGGGTCCTTGAGGACCGGGGAGCTGTTTTTT. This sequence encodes CASSLQGSLRTGELFF.

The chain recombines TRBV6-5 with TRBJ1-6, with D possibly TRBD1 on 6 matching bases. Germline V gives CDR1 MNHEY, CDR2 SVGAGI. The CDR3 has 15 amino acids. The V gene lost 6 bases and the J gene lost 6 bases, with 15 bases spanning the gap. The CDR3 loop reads CASRTGRGFNSPLHF. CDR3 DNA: TGTGCCAGCAGGACAGGAAGAGGGTTTAATTCACCCCTCCACTTT.

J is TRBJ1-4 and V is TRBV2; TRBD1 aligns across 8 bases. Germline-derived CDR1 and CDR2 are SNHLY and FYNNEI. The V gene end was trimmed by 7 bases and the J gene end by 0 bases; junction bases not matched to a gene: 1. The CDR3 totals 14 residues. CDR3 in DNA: TGTGCCAGCACGGACAGGGCAACTAATGAAAAACTGTTTTTT. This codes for CASTDRATNEKLFF.

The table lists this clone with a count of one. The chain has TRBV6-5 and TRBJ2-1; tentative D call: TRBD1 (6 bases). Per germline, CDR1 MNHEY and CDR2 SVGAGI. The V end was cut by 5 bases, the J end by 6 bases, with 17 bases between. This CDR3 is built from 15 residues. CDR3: CASSNPGTKSNEQFF. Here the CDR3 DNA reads TGTGCCAGCAGTAACCCCGGGACAAAAAGCAATGAGCAGTTCTTC.

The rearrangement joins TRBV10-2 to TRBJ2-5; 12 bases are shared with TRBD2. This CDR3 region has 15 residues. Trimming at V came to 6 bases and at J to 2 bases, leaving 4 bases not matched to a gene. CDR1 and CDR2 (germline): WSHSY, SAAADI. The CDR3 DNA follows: TGCGCCAGCAGGGAGACTAGCGGGGGACAAGAGACCCAGTACTTC. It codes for CASRETSGGQETQYF.

For the CDR3, the DNA is TGTGCCAGCAGCCTCCTGGACAGGCCGGTTGGGGAGGGCTACACCTTC. Its translation: CASSLLDRPVGEGYTF. The chain carries TRBV5-4 and TRBJ1-2, with 7 bases matching TRBD1. With V trimmed by 4 bases and J by 8 bases, 17 bases remained unmatched. This CDR3 has 16 residues. The germline V gene encodes CDR1 SGHNT and CDR2 YYREEE (reference sequence).

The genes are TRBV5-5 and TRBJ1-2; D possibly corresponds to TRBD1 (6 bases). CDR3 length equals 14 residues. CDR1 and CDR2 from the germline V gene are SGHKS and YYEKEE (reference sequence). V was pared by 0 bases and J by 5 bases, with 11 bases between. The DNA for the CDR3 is TGTGCCAGCAGCTTGGTGGACAGTTCGTATGGCTACACCTTC. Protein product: CASSLVDSSYGYTF.

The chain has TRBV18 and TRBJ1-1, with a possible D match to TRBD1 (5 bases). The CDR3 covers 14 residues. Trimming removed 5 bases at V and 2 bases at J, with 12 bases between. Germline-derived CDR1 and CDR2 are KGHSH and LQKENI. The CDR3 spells CASSSGGFNTEAFF. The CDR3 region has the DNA TGTGCCAGCTCATCGGGGGGTTTCAACACTGAAGCTTTCTTT.

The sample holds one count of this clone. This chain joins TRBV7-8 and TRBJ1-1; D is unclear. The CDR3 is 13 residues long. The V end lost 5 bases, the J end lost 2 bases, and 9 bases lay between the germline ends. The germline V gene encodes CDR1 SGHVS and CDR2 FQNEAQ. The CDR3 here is CASSRTLNTEAFF. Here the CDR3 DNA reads TGTGCCAGCAGCCGTACTCTCAACACTGAAGCTTTCTTT.